Sequencing of this T cell receptor (beta chain) was carried out in a study of blood T cell repertoires in COVID-19. About the research overall: The samples span acute and convalescent COVID-19 from the United States, Italy and Spain. T cells, B-cell-depleted T cells, or PBMCs provided the cDNA or gDNA that served as material.

In the study's own analysis: How many nucleated cells were present was estimated from reference gene primer amplification. The repertoire was sequenced with immunoSEQ multiplex PCR; TCRdb's copy has only in-frame clones and lacks some. The V and J calls and clone size were taken over from that table, and D and trimming were inferred from the DNA. The table has 140,000 or so clones, about 87% seen once. The V segment lost 6 bases and the J segment 1 base; nucleotides outside the gene matches: 6. In germline, CDR1 is KGHSH, CDR2 LQKENI. The CDR3 has 15 amino acids. Seattle's cohort entered during active infection and was followed longitudinally.

The receptor was isolated from a human donor with COVID-19, enrolled during active disease. The donor label of this sample is uncertain. Sequencing was carried out using peripheral blood. The V call is TRBV18, the J call TRBJ1-1, with TRBD1 matching over 9 bases. In DNA, the CDR3 is TGTGCCAGCTCTGTAAGGACAGGGGAGAACACTGAAGCTTTCTTT. This gives the protein CASSVRTGENTEAFF.